The T cell receptor (beta chain) described here comes from a study of T cell repertoires in cytomegalovirus infection. On the study more broadly: CMV epitopes used comprised recently identified HLA-C-restricted ones and well-studied HLA-B-restricted ones.

As for this clonotype: Its antigen remains unidentified.

TCRdb itself ran the reads through MiXCR, one entry per CDR3 protein. The table has about 140,000 distinct CDR3 sequences, roughly 32% seen once. Germline loops: CDR1 MNHEY, CDR2 SVGEGT. The CDR3 has 13 residues. J lost 4 bases, V lost 6 bases, and 4 bases had no gene match. The sequence derives from a human donor in good health (CMV status not recorded). Some clones in this sample may be carry-over from other donors' samples. The V and J genes are TRBV6-2 or TRBV6-3 and TRBJ1-2; TRBD1 matches 8 bases. Sequences were derived from CD8+ T cells from cultured PBMCs, sampled from culture after CMV antigen stimulation. This chain's CDR3 is CASRLTGVYGYTF. The CDR3 DNA follows: TGTGCCAGCAGATTGACAGGGGTCTATGGCTACACCTTC.